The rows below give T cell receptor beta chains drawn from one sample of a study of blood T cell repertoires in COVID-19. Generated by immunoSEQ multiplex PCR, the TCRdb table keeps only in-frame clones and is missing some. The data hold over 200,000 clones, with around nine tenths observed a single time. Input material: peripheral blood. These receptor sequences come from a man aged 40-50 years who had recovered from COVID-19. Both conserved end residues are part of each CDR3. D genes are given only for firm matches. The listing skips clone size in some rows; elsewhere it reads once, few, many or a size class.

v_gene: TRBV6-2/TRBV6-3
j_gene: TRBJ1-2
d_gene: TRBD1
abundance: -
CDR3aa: CASSHSGTGVGYTF
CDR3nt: TGTGCCAGCAGCCACTCCGGGACAGGGGTAGGCTACACCTTC

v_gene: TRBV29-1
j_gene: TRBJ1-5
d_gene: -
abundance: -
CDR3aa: CSGGEGGPQHF
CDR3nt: TGCAGCGGAGGGGAGGGTGGGCCCCAGCATTTT

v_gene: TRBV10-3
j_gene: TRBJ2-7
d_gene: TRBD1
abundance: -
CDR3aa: CAGGQGAYEQYF
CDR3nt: TGTGCCGGGGGACAGGGGGCCTACGAGCAGTACTTC

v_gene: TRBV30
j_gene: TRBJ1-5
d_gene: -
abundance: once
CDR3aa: CAWSVRGSTQPQHF
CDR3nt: TGTGCCTGGAGTGTACGGGGGTCAACCCAGCCCCAGCATTTT

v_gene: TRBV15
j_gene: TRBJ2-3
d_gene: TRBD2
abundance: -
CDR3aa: CATAGTSGGFSTDTQYF
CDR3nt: TGTGCCACAGCCGGGACTAGCGGGGGGTTTAGCACAGATACGCAGTATTTT

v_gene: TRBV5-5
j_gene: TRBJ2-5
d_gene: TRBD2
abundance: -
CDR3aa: CASSSGLAGETQYF
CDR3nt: TGTGCCAGCAGCTCGGGACTAGCGGGAGAGACCCAGTACTTC

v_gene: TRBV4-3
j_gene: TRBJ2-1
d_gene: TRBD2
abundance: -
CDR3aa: CASSRRLGGSYNEQFF
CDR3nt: TGCGCCAGCAGCCGACGTCTGGGCGGGAGCTACAATGAGCAGTTCTTC

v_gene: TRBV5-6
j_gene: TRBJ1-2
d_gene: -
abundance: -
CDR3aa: CASSPGGQGNYGYTF
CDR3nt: TGTGCCAGCAGCCCCGGGGGGCAGGGGAACTATGGCTACACCTTC

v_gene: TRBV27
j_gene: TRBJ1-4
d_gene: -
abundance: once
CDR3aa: CASTGRHPINEKLFF
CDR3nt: TGTGCCAGCACTGGCAGACACCCGATTAATGAAAAACTGTTTTTT

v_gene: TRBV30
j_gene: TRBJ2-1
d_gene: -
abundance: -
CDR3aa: CAWSRGPYNEQFF
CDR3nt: TGTGCCTGGAGTAGAGGCCCCTACAATGAGCAGTTCTTC

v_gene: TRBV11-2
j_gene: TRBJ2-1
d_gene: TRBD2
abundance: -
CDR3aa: CASSSGGRRGVSSYNEQFF
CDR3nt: TGTGCCAGCAGTTCCGGTGGTCGGCGGGGGGTTAGCTCCTACAATGAGCAGTTCTTC

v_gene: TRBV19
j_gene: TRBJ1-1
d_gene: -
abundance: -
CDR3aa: CASSMVSGARVVAEAFF
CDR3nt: TGTGCCAGTAGTATGGTGTCAGGGGCCCGGGTTGTCGCTGAAGCTTTCTTT

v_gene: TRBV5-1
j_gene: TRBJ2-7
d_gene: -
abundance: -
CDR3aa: CASSLPGVSSYEQYF
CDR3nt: TGCGCCAGCAGCTTGCCAGGGGTAAGCTCCTACGAGCAGTACTTC

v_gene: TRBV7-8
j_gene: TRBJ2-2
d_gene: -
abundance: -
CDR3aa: CASSPDGTGELFF
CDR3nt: TGTGCCAGCAGCCCAGACGGGACCGGGGAGCTGTTTTTT

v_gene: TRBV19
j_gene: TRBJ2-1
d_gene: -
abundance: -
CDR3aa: CASKNRHYNEQFF
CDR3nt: TGTGCCAGCAAAAATAGACATTACAATGAGCAGTTCTTC

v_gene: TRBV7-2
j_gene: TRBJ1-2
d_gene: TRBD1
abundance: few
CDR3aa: CASSLDQGGYNYGYTF
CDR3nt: TGTGCCAGCAGCTTAGATCAGGGGGGCTATAACTATGGCTACACCTTC

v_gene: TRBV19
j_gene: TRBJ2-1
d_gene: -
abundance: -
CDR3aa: CASSKRAGEVNEQFF
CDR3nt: TGTGCCAGTAGTAAGAGGGCAGGGGAAGTCAATGAGCAGTTCTTC

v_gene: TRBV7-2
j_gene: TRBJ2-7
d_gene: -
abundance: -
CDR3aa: CASSFRGLRGEQYF
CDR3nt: TGTGCCAGCAGCTTTAGGGGACTCAGAGGGGAGCAGTACTTC

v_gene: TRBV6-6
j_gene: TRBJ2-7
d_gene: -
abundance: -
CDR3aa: CASSYGQSYEQYF
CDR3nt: TGTGCCAGCAGTTACGGGCAGTCCTACGAGCAGTACTTC

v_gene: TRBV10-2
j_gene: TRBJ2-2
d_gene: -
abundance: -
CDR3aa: CAITTTGWTGELFF
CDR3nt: TGCGCCATTACTACGACGGGGTGGACCGGGGAGCTGTTTTTT

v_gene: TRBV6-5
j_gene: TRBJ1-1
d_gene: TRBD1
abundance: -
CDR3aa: CASRGTENTEAFF
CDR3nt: TGTGCCAGCAGAGGGACAGAGAACACTGAAGCTTTCTTT

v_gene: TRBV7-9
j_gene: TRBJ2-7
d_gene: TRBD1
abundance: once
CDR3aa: CASSLVGGTGYSYEQYF
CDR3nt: TGTGCCAGCAGCTTAGTAGGAGGGACAGGGTATTCTTACGAGCAGTACTTC

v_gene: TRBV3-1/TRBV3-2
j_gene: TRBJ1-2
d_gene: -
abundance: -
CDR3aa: CASSQEGGTNYGYTF
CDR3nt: TGTGCCAGCAGCCAAGAGGGCGGGACTAACTATGGCTACACCTTC

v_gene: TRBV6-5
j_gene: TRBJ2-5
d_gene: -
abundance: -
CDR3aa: CASSYEGGVRETQYF
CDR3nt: TGTGCCAGCAGTTACGAGGGGGGGGTTAGGGAGACCCAGTACTTC

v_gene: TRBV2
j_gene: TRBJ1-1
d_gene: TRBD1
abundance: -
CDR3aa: CASQTGWNTEAFF
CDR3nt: TGTGCCAGCCAGACAGGGTGGAACACTGAAGCTTTCTTT

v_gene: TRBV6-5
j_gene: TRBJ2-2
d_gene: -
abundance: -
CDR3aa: CASSLMTSHTGELFF
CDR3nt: TGTGCCAGCAGCTTGATGACAAGTCACACCGGGGAGCTGTTTTTT

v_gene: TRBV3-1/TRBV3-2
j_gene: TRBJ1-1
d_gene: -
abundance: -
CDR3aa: CASSQVSNEAFF
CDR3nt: TGTGCCAGCAGCCAAGTGTCCAATGAAGCTTTCTTT

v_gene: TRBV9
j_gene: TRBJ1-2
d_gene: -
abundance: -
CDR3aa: CASGDYGYTF
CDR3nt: TGTGCCAGCGGAGACTATGGCTACACCTTC

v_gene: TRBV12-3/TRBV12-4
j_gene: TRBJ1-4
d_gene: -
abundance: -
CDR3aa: CASSFYNEKLFF
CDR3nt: TGTGCCAGCAGTTTTTATAATGAAAAACTGTTTTTT

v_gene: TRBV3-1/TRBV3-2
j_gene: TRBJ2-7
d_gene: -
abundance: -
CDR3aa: CASSQEPRPYEQYF
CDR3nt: TGTGCCAGCAGCCAAGAACCGCGGCCCTACGAGCAGTACTTC

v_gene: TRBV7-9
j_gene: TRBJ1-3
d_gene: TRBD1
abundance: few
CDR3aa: CASSSRTGQLSGNTIYF
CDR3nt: TGTGCCAGCAGCTCCCGGACAGGCCAACTCTCTGGAAACACCATATATTTT

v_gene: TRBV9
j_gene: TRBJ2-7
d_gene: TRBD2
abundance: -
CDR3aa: CASSVGGTSGRQYF
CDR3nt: TGTGCCAGCAGCGTAGGGGGGACTAGCGGGAGGCAGTACTTC

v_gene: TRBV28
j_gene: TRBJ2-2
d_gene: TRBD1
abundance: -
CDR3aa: CASSLAGGPNTGELFF
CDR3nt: TGTGCCAGCAGTTTAGCAGGGGGCCCAAACACCGGGGAGCTGTTTTTT

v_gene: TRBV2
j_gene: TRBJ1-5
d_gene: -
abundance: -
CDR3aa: CASTGEGLGNQPQHF
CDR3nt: TGTGCCAGCACGGGGGAGGGGCTAGGCAATCAGCCCCAGCATTTT

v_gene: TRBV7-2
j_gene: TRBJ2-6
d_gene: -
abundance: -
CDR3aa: CASSFGVGANVLTF
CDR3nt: TGTGCCAGCAGCTTCGGTGTAGGGGCCAACGTCCTGACTTTC

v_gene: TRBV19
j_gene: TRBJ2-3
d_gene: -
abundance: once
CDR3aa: CVSSNGNTDTQYF
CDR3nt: TGTGTCAGTAGTAACGGGAACACAGATACGCAGTATTTT

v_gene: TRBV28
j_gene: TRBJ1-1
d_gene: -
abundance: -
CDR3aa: CATTGTQNTEAFF
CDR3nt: TGTGCCACCACTGGGACACAGAACACTGAAGCTTTCTTT

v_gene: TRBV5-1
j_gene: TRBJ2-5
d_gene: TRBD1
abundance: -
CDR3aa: CASTKTTGARETQYF
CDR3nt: TGCGCCAGCACGAAAACGACAGGGGCCCGGGAGACCCAGTACTTC

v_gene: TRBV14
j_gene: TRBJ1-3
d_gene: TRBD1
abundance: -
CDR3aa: CASSHHPGRGSGNTIYF
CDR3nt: TGTGCCAGCAGCCACCACCCCGGCAGGGGGTCTGGAAACACCATATATTTT

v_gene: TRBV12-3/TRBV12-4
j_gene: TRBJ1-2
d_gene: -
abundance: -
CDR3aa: CASRRQNYGYTF
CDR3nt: TGTGCCAGCAGGCGGCAGAATTATGGCTACACCTTC

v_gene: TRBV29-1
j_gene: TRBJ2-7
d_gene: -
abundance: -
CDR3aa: CSVFTGSFAEQYF
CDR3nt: TGCAGCGTTTTTACCGGGAGTTTTGCCGAGCAGTACTTC

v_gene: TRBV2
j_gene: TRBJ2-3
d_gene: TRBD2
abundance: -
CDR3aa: CASRRTSGLKHTDTQYF
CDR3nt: TGTGCCAGCAGGCGGACTAGCGGACTAAAACACACAGATACGCAGTATTTT

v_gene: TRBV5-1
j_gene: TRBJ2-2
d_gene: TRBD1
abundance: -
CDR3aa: CASSEGAIRPGELFF
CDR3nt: TGCGCCAGCAGTGAGGGGGCGATCCGACCCGGGGAGCTGTTTTTT

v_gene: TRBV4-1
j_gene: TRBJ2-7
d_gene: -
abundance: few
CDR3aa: CASSQVLKLNYEQYF
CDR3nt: TGCGCCAGCAGCCAAGTGCTTAAGCTTAACTACGAGCAGTACTTC

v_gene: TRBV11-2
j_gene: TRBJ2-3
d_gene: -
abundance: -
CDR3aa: CASSLVGGRSTDTQYF
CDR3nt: TGTGCCAGCAGCTTAGTGGGAGGACGCAGCACAGATACGCAGTATTTT

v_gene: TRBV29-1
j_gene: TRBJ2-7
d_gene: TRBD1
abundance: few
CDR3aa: CSAGQGYEQYF
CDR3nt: TGCAGCGCGGGACAGGGGTACGAGCAGTACTTC

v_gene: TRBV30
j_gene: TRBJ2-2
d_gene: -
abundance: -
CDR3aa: CAWSFLAGSGGELFF
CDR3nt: TGTGCCTGGAGTTTTCTTGCGGGGTCGGGGGGGGAGCTGTTTTTT

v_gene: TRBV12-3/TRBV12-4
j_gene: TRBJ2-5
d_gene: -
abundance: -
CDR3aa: CASRPRGLETQYF
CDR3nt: TGTGCCAGCAGACCCCGGGGGTTAGAGACCCAGTACTTC

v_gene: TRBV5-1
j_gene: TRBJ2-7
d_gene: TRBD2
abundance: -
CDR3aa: CASSLASGGVYEQYF
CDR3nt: TGCGCCAGCAGCTTGGCCTCGGGGGGTGTCTACGAGCAGTACTTC

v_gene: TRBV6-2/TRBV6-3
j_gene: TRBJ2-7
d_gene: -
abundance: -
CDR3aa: CASRPPSLRREYF
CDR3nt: TGTGCCAGCAGGCCTCCGAGCCTTCGGAGGGAGTACTTC

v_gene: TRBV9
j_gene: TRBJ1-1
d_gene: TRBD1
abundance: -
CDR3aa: CASSPPGQGKAEAFF
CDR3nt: TGTGCCAGCAGCCCCCCCGGACAGGGGAAAGCTGAAGCTTTCTTT

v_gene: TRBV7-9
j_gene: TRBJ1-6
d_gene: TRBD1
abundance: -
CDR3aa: CASSRGQGGNSPLHF
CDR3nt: TGTGCCAGCAGCCGGGGACAGGGCGGTAATTCACCCCTCCACTTT

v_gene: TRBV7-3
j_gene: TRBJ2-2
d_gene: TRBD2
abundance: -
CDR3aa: CASSPPSGGRGELFF
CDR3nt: TGTGCCAGCAGCCCCCCTAGCGGGGGCAGGGGGGAGCTGTTTTTT

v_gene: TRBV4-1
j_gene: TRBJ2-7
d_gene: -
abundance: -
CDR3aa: CASSQGSVLPYEQYF
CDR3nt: TGCGCCAGCAGCCAAGGGTCAGTTTTACCCTACGAGCAGTACTTC

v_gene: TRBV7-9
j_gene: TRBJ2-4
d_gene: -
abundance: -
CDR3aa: CASSFEQQRNIQYF
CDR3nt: TGTGCCAGCAGCTTTGAACAGCAAAGAAACATTCAGTACTTC

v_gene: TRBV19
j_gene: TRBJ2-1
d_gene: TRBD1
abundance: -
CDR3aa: CASSQQGSRDNEQFF
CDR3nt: TGTGCCAGTAGTCAACAGGGGTCGAGGGATAATGAGCAGTTCTTC